The rows below give T cell receptor beta chains drawn from one sample of a study of human CD4 T cells and Enterobacteriaceae. Here immunoSEQ multiplex PCR was the method, and the copy in TCRdb shows in-frame clones only, minus some. The sample lists about 25,000 clones, about four fifths occurring once. Source material: memory CD4+ T cells from blood. The receptor set was obtained from a human donor in good health. Both conserved end residues are part of each CDR3. D genes are given only for firm matches. Clone size, where shown, is once, few, many, or a class for clones that have expanded.

d_call | clone_size | j_call | v_call | cdr3_nt | cdr3_aa
NA | NA | TRBJ2-3 | TRBV7-9 | TGTGCCAGCAGCTTAGCGCCCCGAGATACGCAGTATTTT | CASSLAPRDTQYF
TRBD2 | NA | TRBJ2-3 | TRBV11-3 | TGTGCCAGCAGCTATAGACTAGCGGACCCCACAGATACGCAGTATTTT | CASSYRLADPTDTQYF
NA | NA | TRBJ2-1 | TRBV19 | TGTGCCAGCGGTGAGCGGGTGTTCAATGAGCAGTTCTTC | CASGERVFNEQFF
TRBD1 | NA | TRBJ1-2 | TRBV7-2 | TGTGCCAGCAGCTCGCAACTGACAGGGAACAAAGGCTACACCTTC | CASSSQLTGNKGYTF
NA | NA | TRBJ2-7 | TRBV27 | TGTGCCAGCAGTTTAGCCGGCGGGACACGGCTACTGGACGAGCAGTACTTC | CASSLAGGTRLLDEQYF
NA | NA | TRBJ1-4 | TRBV5-1 | TGCGCCAGCAGCTACCCGGGCGGGACTCCTGGGGAAAAACTGTTTTTT | CASSYPGGTPGEKLFF
TRBD1 | NA | TRBJ1-5 | TRBV30 | TGTGCCTGGAGCTCGACAGGGAAGCAGCCCCAGCATTTT | CAWSSTGKQPQHF
NA | NA | TRBJ2-2 | TRBV29-1 | TGCAGCGTTGACTCCGGGAACACCGGGGAGCTGTTTTTT | CSVDSGNTGELFF
TRBD1 | once | TRBJ2-7 | TRBV7-8 | TGTGCCAGCAGCGACCGGGACAGGGGGCGAAGCCGGCAGTACTTC | CASSDRDRGRSRQYF
NA | few | TRBJ1-2 | TRBV28 | TGTGCCAGCAGGTCCGACGGCTACACCTTC | CASRSDGYTF
TRBD1 | NA | TRBJ1-5 | TRBV6-1 | TGTGCCAGCAGTTCACAGGGGTGGCAGCCCCAGCATTTT | CASSSQGWQPQHF
NA | NA | TRBJ1-6 | TRBV27 | TGTGCCAGCAGTTTTTCCCAGGGTTCACCCCTCCACTTT | CASSFSQGSPLHF
NA | NA | TRBJ1-1 | TRBV5-1 | TGCGCCAGCAGCCCAACCTCCCGTTACGGCAGGAACACTGAAGCTTTCTTT | CASSPTSRYGRNTEAFF
NA | NA | TRBJ1-2 | TRBV5-1 | TGCGCCAGCGGCGAGAACTATGGCTACACCTTC | CASGENYGYTF
TRBD1 | NA | TRBJ1-2 | TRBV29-1 | TGCAGCGTTGTGTCAGGGGGCTTTCGCAATGGCTACACCTTC | CSVVSGGFRNGYTF
TRBD1 | NA | TRBJ1-5 | TRBV6-1 | TGTGCCAGCAGTAAAGAAGGGACAGGGGACTATAGCAATCAGCCCCAGCATTTT | CASSKEGTGDYSNQPQHF
NA | NA | TRBJ1-1 | TRBV25-1 | TGTGCCAGCAGTCGCTCCTGGGTTAGTACTGAAGCTTTCTTT | CASSRSWVSTEAFF
TRBD1 | once | TRBJ2-3 | TRBV5-1 | TGCGCCAGCAGCTCCCCGGGACAGTTCAGCACAGATACGCAGTATTTT | CASSSPGQFSTDTQYF
TRBD1 | NA | TRBJ2-1 | TRBV5-1 | TGCGCCAGCAGCGCCGGGACAGATCCGAATGAGCAGTTCTTC | CASSAGTDPNEQFF
NA | NA | TRBJ2-3 | TRBV9 | TGTGCCAGCAGCGCCACGCTCCGCACAGATACGCAGTATTTT | CASSATLRTDTQYF
TRBD2 | NA | TRBJ2-1 | TRBV10-2 | TGCGCCAGCAGTGGACTAGCGGGGGGCCATGACAATGAGCAGTTCTTC | CASSGLAGGHDNEQFF
TRBD2 | once | TRBJ2-1 | TRBV15 | TGTGCCACCAGCGTCGGCGGGGGGGCCTACAATGAGCAGTTCTTC | CATSVGGGAYNEQFF
TRBD2 | NA | TRBJ2-3 | TRBV7-9 | TGTGCCAGCAGCGTATCTAGCGGGGGTTCAGATACGCAGTATTTT | CASSVSSGGSDTQYF
NA | NA | TRBJ1-1 | TRBV6-5 | TGTGCCAGCACCTACCGAGGGGCGTCCTCCACTGAAGCTTTCTTT | CASTYRGASSTEAFF
TRBD2 | NA | TRBJ2-4 | TRBV6-5 | TGTGCCAGCAGCCCTGCGGGGGGGACCCAAAACATTCAGTACTTC | CASSPAGGTQNIQYF
TRBD1 | once | TRBJ2-3 | TRBV7-3 | TGTGCCAGCAGCCTAAACCAGGGGGCCGCAGATACGCAGTATTTT | CASSLNQGAADTQYF
NA | NA | TRBJ1-1 | TRBV5-1 | TGCGCCAGCAGAGACGGGACTGAAGCTTTCTTT | CASRDGTEAFF
TRBD1 | NA | TRBJ2-7 | TRBV5-5 | TGTGCCAGCAGCCGAGGACAGGAGGACGAGCAGTACTTC | CASSRGQEDEQYF
TRBD1 | NA | TRBJ1-2 | TRBV28 | TGTGCCAGCACCCAGGGGGGGGGACAGGCGATCCGCGGCTACACCTTC | CASTQGGGQAIRGYTF
NA | once | TRBJ2-1 | TRBV28 | TGTGCCAGCAGGATGCGGACCCCCGGTGAGCAGTTCTTC | CASRMRTPGEQFF
TRBD2 | NA | TRBJ2-5 | TRBV7-9 | TGTGCCAGCAGCTTAGGGACTAGCGGGGCTCGAGAGACCCAGTACTTC | CASSLGTSGARETQYF
TRBD1 | NA | TRBJ2-1 | TRBV7-3 | TGTGCCAGCAGCTCACACAGGGGGCGGGCTCCCTCCTACAATGAGCAGTTCTTC | CASSSHRGRAPSYNEQFF
TRBD2 | NA | TRBJ2-3 | TRBV5-1 | TGCGCCAGCAGCTCGGGACTAGCGGGGGGCAGTAGCACAGATACGCAGTATTTT | CASSSGLAGGSSTDTQYF
NA | once | TRBJ2-5 | TRBV11-2 | TGTGCCAGCAGCCCGCAAAGTCTACACGGACCGGAGACCCAGTACTTC | CASSPQSLHGPETQYF
TRBD1 | NA | TRBJ2-1 | TRBV30 | TGTGCCTGGAGCCCGGGACAGGGACGCAATGAGCAGTTCTTC | CAWSPGQGRNEQFF
NA | NA | TRBJ1-1 | TRBV7-8 | TGTGCCAGCAGCTACGGACAGCAATTAAACACTGAAGCTTTCTTT | CASSYGQQLNTEAFF
NA | NA | TRBJ2-3 | TRBV10-3 | TGTGCCATCAGTGATGGAGGGTTTATGCAGTATTTT | CAISDGGFMQYF
NA | NA | TRBJ1-2 | TRBV19 | TGTGCCAGTAGGCATACTGGACTCTATGGCTACACCTTC | CASRHTGLYGYTF
TRBD2 | NA | TRBJ2-1 | TRBV2 | TGTGCCAGCAGGGAGCGGGAGGGCCTCTACAATGAGCAGTTCTTC | CASREREGLYNEQFF
TRBD1 | NA | TRBJ2-6 | TRBV12-5 | TGTGCTAGTGGTTTTGGTACCACCGAGACAGGGGGCAACTCACTCGGGGCCAACGTCCTGACTTTC | CASGFGTTETGGNSLGANVLTF
NA | NA | TRBJ2-2 | TRBV2 | TGTGCCAGCAGAGTTAGCGGCCGGACCGGGGAGCTGTTTTTT | CASRVSGRTGELFF
NA | once | TRBJ2-2 | TRBV25-1 | TGTGCCAGCAGTGACGACCGGGACGGGGCCGGGGAGCTGTTTTTT | CASSDDRDGAGELFF
NA | NA | TRBJ2-7 | TRBV6-1 | TGTGCCAGCAGTGATCGGTCGTCCACCATCTACGAGCAGTACTTC | CASSDRSSTIYEQYF
TRBD2 | NA | TRBJ2-3 | TRBV5-1 | TGCGCCAGCAGCTCGGGAGGCACTAGCACAGATACGCAGTATTTT | CASSSGGTSTDTQYF
NA | NA | TRBJ2-7 | TRBV30 | TGTGCCTGGAGTGTGGAGTCAGGGAGACACGAGCAGTACTTC | CAWSVESGRHEQYF
NA | NA | TRBJ2-5 | TRBV11-2 | TGTGCCAGCAGCTCCTCCCGGGGCACCCAAGAGACCCAGTACTTC | CASSSSRGTQETQYF
NA | few | TRBJ1-3 | TRBV6-5 | TGTGCCAGCAGCTACGACGGGGGCGCTGGAAACACCATATATTTT | CASSYDGGAGNTIYF
NA | few | TRBJ1-3 | TRBV7-9 | TGTGCCAGCAGCTTCCAAGGATCTGGAAACACCATATATTTT | CASSFQGSGNTIYF
TRBD1 | NA | TRBJ1-5 | TRBV5-1 | TGCGCCAGCAGCTTGGGGACAGGGGGCAATCAGCCCCAGCATTTT | CASSLGTGGNQPQHF
NA | NA | TRBJ1-3 | TRBV6-5 | TGTGCCAGCAGTTACTCGGCGGGGGCTGGAAACACCATATATTTT | CASSYSAGAGNTIYF
NA | NA | TRBJ2-5 | TRBV7-6 | TGTGCCAGCAGCGAGCGAGAGACCCAGTACTTC | CASSERETQYF
NA | NA | TRBJ1-5 | TRBV25-1 | TGTGCCAGCAGTAGCACAGGGTCGGGTCAGCCCCAGCATTTT | CASSSTGSGQPQHF
NA | NA | TRBJ1-5 | TRBV28 | TGTGCCAGCAGTTTATGGAGGGGGGGAAGCAATCAGCCCCAGCATTTT | CASSLWRGGSNQPQHF
NA | few | TRBJ2-7 | TRBV27 | TGTGCCGCCCCCCGCGAGCAGTACTTC | CAAPREQYF
NA | few | TRBJ2-2 | TRBV29-1 | TGCAGCGTAGGACAGCTTAACACCGGGGAGCTGTTTTTT | CSVGQLNTGELFF
TRBD1 | NA | TRBJ2-7 | TRBV30 | TGTGCCTGGAGTACCCCGACAGGGACCCCGTACTTC | CAWSTPTGTPYF
NA | NA | TRBJ2-3 | TRBV5-1 | TGCGCCAGCAGCTTGGCAGGGCTCACAGATACGCAGTATTTT | CASSLAGLTDTQYF
TRBD1 | once | TRBJ2-7 | TRBV25-1 | TGTGCCAGCAGTACAACCGGGACAGGGGTGTACGAGCAGTACTTC | CASSTTGTGVYEQYF
NA | NA | TRBJ2-7 | TRBV5-1 | TGCGCCAGCAGGGGGAGGACAATTTCCTACGAGCAGTACTTC | CASRGRTISYEQYF
NA | NA | TRBJ2-3 | TRBV7-3 | TGTGCCAGCAGCTTTCGCCCCCCTAAGGGCACAGATACGCAGTATTTT | CASSFRPPKGTDTQYF